The entry that follows covers one TCR beta chain sequence. Its antigen is not identified. This sample was included in a study of OX40 agonist ivuxolimab in advanced cancers. Overall study: Partial responses were achieved by three patients, one with hepatocellular carcinoma and two with cutaneous melanoma.

This table comes from immunoSEQ multiplex PCR, and its TCRdb copy is limited to in-frame clones, with some not included. The data contain some 85,000 clones, more than 70% of them singletons. Study findings and constraints: Low clonal expansion, among the lowest seen, marked partial responders at 0.1-3.0 mg/kg. In the expanded peripheral T cells, antigen specificity was never determined. More expanded clones were found, on average, in CD8+ than in CD4+ T cells.

Germline trimming cut 3 bases from V and 5 bases from J; bases unmatched to any gene: 10. The length of the CDR3 is 15 residues. Per the germline V gene, CDR1 is SGHAT and CDR2 is FQNNGV. This clonotype was sampled from an adult with an advanced solid tumor such as melanoma, head and neck, liver or kidney cancer. The rearrangement links TRBV11-2 to TRBJ2-7; 7 nucleotides match TRBD1. This specimen consisted of CD4+ or CD8+ T cells sorted from blood, obtained in a trial of the OX40 agonist ivuxolimab. CDR3 region: CASSFLQTGINEQYF. CDR3 DNA sequence: TGTGCCAGCAGCTTTCTCCAGACAGGGATAAACGAGCAGTACTTC.